This T cell receptor beta chain was profiled in a study of monozygotic twins with inflammatory bowel disease. General study findings and limits: The study found lower TCRbeta diversity (inverse Simpson) in IBD patients than in healthy co-twins.

Notes on this clonotype: Its antigen is undetermined.

No DNA is given; TCRdb re-called the 5' RACE reads and lists each CDR3 protein once. This listing includes approximately 330,000 distinct CDR3 sequences. The sequenced material came from blood. The source of this sequence is a human donor with ulcerative colitis or Crohn's disease, or a healthy co-twin of an affected twin (not recorded which).

The CDR3 protein is CASSRWTSGGAGDTQYF. The chain uses TRBV5-5 and TRBJ2-3; TCRdb lists TRBD2, though no DNA is available to test this call. CDR1 SGHKS and CDR2 YYEKEE come from the germline V gene (reference sequence). The CDR3 spans 17 residues. Full variable domain (outside the CDR3, taken from reference TRBV5-5 and TRBJ2-3): DAGVTQSPTHLIKTRGQQVTLRCSPISGHKSVSWYQQVLGQGPQFIFQYYEKEERGRGNFPDRFSARQFPNYSSELNVNALLLGDSALYLCASSRWTSGGAGDTQYFGPGTRLTVL.